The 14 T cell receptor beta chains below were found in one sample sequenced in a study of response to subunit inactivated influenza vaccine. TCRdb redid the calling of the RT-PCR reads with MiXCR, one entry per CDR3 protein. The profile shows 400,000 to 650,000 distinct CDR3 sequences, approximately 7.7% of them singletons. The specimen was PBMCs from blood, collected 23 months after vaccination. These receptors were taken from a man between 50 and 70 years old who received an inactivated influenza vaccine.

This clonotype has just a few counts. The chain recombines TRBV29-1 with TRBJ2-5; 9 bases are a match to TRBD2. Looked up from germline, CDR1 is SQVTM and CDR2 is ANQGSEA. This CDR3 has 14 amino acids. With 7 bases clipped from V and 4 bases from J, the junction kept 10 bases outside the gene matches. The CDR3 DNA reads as TGCAGCGCAAATAGCGGGAGTAGAGCAGAGACCCAGTACTTC. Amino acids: CSANSGSRAETQYF.

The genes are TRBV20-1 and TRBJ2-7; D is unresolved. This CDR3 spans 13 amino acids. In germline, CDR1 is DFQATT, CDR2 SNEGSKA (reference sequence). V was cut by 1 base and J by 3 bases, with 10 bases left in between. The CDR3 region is CSARVGSFYEQYF. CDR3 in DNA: TGCAGTGCTAGAGTGGGATCTTTCTACGAGCAGTACTTC.

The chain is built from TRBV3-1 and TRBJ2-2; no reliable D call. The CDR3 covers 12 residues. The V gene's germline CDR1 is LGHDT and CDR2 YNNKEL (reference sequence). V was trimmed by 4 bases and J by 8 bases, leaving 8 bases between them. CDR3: CASSLRRGELFF. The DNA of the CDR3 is TGTGCCAGCAGCCTACGACGAGGGGAGCTGTTTTTT.

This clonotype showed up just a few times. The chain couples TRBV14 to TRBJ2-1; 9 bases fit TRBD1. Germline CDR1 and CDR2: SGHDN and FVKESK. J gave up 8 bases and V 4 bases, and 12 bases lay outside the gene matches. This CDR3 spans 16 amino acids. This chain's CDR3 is CASSRLGQGMFHEQFF. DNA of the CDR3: TGTGCCAGCAGCCGTCTCGGACAGGGGATGTTCCATGAGCAGTTCTTC.

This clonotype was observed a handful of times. The CDR3 sequence is CASSTGATNTEAFF. CDR3 nucleotides: TGTGCCAGCAGTACAGGGGCGACGAACACTGAAGCTTTCTTT. The chain is built from TRBV27 and TRBJ1-1, with 7 bases lining up with TRBD1. The CDR3 has 14 residues. Germline-derived CDR1 and CDR2 are MNHEY and SMNVEV (reference sequence). Trimming at V came to 5 bases and at J to 1 base, leaving 4 bases not matched to a gene.

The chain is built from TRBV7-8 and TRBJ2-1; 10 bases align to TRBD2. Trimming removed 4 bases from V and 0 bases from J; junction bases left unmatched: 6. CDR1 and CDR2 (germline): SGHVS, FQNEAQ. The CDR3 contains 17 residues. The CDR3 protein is CASSSLAGVYSYNEQFF. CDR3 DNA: TGTGCCAGCAGCTCTCTAGCGGGAGTCTACTCCTACAATGAGCAGTTCTTC.

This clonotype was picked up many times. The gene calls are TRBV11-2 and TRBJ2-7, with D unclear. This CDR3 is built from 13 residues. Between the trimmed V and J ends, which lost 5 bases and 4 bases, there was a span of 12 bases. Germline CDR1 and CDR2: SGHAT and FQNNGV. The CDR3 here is CASSPSPLYEQYF. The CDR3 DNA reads TGTGCCAGCAGCCCCAGCCCCCTTTACGAGCAGTACTTC.

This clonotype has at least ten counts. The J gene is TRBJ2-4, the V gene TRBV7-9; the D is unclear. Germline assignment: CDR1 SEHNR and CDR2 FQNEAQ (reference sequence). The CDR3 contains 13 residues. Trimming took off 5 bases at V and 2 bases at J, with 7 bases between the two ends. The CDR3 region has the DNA TGTGCCAGCAGCCCCAATCCCAAAAACATTCAGTACTTC. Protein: CASSPNPKNIQYF.

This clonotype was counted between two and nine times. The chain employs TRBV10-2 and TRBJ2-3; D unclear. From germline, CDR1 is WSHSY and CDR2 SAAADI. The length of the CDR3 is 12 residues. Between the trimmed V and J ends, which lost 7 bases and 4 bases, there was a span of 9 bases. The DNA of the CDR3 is TGCGCCAGCAACGGTAATGCAGATACGCAGTATTTT. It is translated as CASNGNADTQYF.

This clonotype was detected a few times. CDR3 protein: CASSQGHSLYF. The CDR3 nucleotides read TGTGCCAGCAGCCAAGGACATAGCCTGTACTTC. The chain employs TRBV3-1 and TRBJ2-7; D ambiguous. The CDR3 is 11 residues long. Germline assignment: CDR1 LGHDT and CDR2 YNNKEL (reference sequence). Trimming took 1 base from V and 12 from J, leaving 10 bases between them.

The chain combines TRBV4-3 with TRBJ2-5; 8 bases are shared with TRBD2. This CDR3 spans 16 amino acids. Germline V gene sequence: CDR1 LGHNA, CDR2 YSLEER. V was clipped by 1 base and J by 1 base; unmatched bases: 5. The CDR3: CASSQAGTRGQETQYF. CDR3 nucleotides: TGCGCCAGCAGCCAAGCCGGGACTAGAGGCCAAGAGACCCAGTACTTC.

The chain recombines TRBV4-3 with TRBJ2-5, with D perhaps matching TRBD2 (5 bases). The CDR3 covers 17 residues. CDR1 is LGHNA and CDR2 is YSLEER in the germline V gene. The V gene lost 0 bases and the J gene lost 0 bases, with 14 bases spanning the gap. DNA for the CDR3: TGCGCCAGCAGCCAAGATTGGAGCGGACCCAACCAAGAGACCCAGTACTTC. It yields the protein CASSQDWSGPNQETQYF.

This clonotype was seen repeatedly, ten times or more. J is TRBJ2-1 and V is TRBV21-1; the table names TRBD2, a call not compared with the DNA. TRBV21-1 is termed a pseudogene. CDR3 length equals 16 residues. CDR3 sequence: CASSKKREGYYNEQFF. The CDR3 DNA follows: TGTGCCAGCAGCAAAAAGCGGGAGGGATACTACAATGAGCAGTTCTTC.

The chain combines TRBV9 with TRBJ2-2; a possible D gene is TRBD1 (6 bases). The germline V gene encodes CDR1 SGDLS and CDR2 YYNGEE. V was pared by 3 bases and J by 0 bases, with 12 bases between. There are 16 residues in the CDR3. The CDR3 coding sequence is TGTGCCAGCAGCGCGCAGACAGGCGCGAACACCGGGGAGCTGTTTTTT. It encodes CASSAQTGANTGELFF.